This T cell receptor (beta chain) appears in the sequencing data of a study of cytomegalovirus exposure and HLA in healthy donors. The CDR3 runs to 12 residues. CDR1 and CDR2 from the germline V gene are LNHDA and SQIVND (reference sequence). The V end lost 1 base, the J end lost 8 bases, and 8 bases lay between the germline ends. Study-level results: Associated with cytomegalovirus, according to the listing, were 150 to 200 TCR beta chains. Analyzed later, most CMV-associated TCR beta chains appeared HLA-restricted. The authors later linked a missense DCLRE1C variant to TCR beta V- and J-gene trimming.

A word on this clone: Its specificity is unknown.

Amplification used 60 Vbeta primers and 13 Jbeta primers. TCRdb's copy holds only in-frame clones and misses some; the assay was immunoSEQ multiplex PCR. The sample lists roughly 140,000 clones, roughly 80% occurring once. V usage is TRBV19 and J usage is TRBJ1-2; D gene unclear. Sequenced input: PBMCs. The sequence derives from a man in his forties in good health and CMV-seropositive. The CDR3 DNA follows: TGTGCCAGTAGTATAGGAGGGCGCGGCTACACCTTC. Protein: CASSIGGRGYTF.